The 21 T cell receptor beta chains listed next were all sequenced from one sample in a study of T cell responses to AZD1222 COVID-19 vaccine. Clones were read by immunoSEQ multiplex PCR, and TCRdb kept only the in-frame ones, dropping some. The sample contains under 80,000 clones, about 91% of which appear only once. This specimen was peripheral blood, taken on day 0 of AZD1222 vaccination. The receptors derive from an adult in good health.

This clone has only a few counts. This rearrangement joins TRBV5-4 to TRBJ2-7; D not resolved. Trimming shortened V by 1 base and J by 12 bases, and 14 bases separated the two germline ends. CDR3 length: 12 amino acids. Germline loops: CDR1 SGHNT, CDR2 YYREEE (reference sequence). The CDR3: CASSLSGRPWYF. The DNA of the CDR3 is TGTGCCAGCAGCTTGTCCGGCCGACCTTGGTACTTC.

V usage is TRBV3-1 (or the pseudogene TRBV3-2) and J usage is TRBJ1-1; D is undetermined. Deletions cut 4 bases from V and 2 bases from J, with 5 bases between. CDR3 length: 12 amino acids. From germline, CDR1 is LGHDT and CDR2 YNNKEL (reference sequence). Here the CDR3 DNA reads TGTGCCAGCAGCCTTAAAAACACTGAAGCTTTCTTT. It specifies CASSLKNTEAFF.

The chain combines TRBV2 with TRBJ1-4; D not certain. The CDR3 runs 16 residues. V lost 8 bases and J lost 0, with 16 bases in between. Germline CDR1 and CDR2: SNHLY and FYNNEI. CDR3 nucleotides: TGTGCCAGCGATTCGTCACTTTCCTCAACTAATGAAAAACTGTTTTTT. It translates to CASDSSLSSTNEKLFF.

This clone was seen only a few times. This sequence joins TRBV7-8 and TRBJ1-4; no firm D call. The V gene lost 2 bases and the J gene lost 3 bases, with 1 base spanning the gap. CDR3 length equals 12 residues. CDR1 and CDR2 (germline): SGHVS, FQNEAQ. The CDR3 sequence is CASSLPNEKLFF. The CDR3 bases are TGTGCCAGCAGCTTACCTAATGAAAAACTGTTTTTT.

V gene TRBV3-1 (or the pseudogene TRBV3-2) combines with J gene TRBJ2-3; weak D call: TRBD2 (5 bases). V was clipped by 4 bases and J by 7 bases, with 9 bases between them. There are 12 residues in the CDR3. Per the germline V gene, CDR1 is LGHDT and CDR2 is YNNKEL (reference sequence). For the CDR3, the DNA is TGTGCCAGCAGCCCGGCCGGGAATACGCAGTATTTT. This codes for CASSPAGNTQYF.

The J gene is TRBJ1-1, the V gene TRBV11-1, with 7 bases fitting TRBD1. J gave up 1 base and V 2 bases, and 4 bases lay outside the gene matches. The CDR3 runs to 15 residues. Germline CDR1 and CDR2: SGHAT and FQDESV (reference sequence). In DNA, the CDR3 is TGTGCCAGCAGCTTACAGGGGGACGGGAACACTGAAGCTTTCTTT. This encodes CASSLQGDGNTEAFF.

The V call is TRBV7-3, the J call TRBJ1-1; D is unresolved. From germline, CDR1 is SGHTA and CDR2 FQGTGA. This CDR3 spans 13 amino acids. Trimming left V 0 bases short and J 3 bases short, with 5 bases between. This CDR3 reads CASSLTGHTEAFF. CDR3 sequence (DNA): TGTGCCAGCAGCTTAACCGGGCACACTGAAGCTTTCTTT.

The rearrangement joins TRBV19 to TRBJ1-1, with a possible D match to TRBD1 (6 bases). Trimming stripped 6 bases from V and 0 bases from J, with 8 bases between. The CDR3 loop spans 13 amino acids. The germline V gene encodes CDR1 LNHDA and CDR2 SQIVND (reference sequence). In DNA, the CDR3 is TGTGCCAGTAGGGACAGAATGAACACTGAAGCTTTCTTT. Protein product: CASRDRMNTEAFF. Full variable domain (remainder filled in from reference TRBV19 and TRBJ1-1): DGGITQSPKYLFRKEGQNVTLSCEQNLNHDAMYWYRQDPGQGLRLIYYSQIVNDFQKGDIAEGYSVSREKKESFPLTVTSAQKNPTAFYLCASRDRMNTEAFFGQGTRLTVV.

Within the sample, this clone is medium-sized. The J gene is TRBJ1-5, the V gene TRBV10-3; no clear D gene. The CDR3 is 14 amino acids. Germline V gene lookup returns CDR1 ENHRY and CDR2 SYGVKD. V dropped 3 bases and J dropped 6 bases, with 12 bases sitting between them. CDR3 region: CAISDQPSGQPQHF. The CDR3 bases are TGTGCCATCAGTGATCAACCGTCGGGTCAGCCCCAGCATTTT.

The chain uses TRBV5-1 and TRBJ2-1; no firm D call. CDR1 SGHRS and CDR2 YFSETQ come from the germline V gene. The CDR3 loop spans 14 amino acids. The V and J ends lost 0 bases and 7 bases respectively, with 11 bases between them. As DNA, the CDR3 is TGCGCCAGCAGCTTGGAGGTGGGGAAAAATGAGCAGTTCTTC. Translated, it gives CASSLEVGKNEQFF.

The V call is TRBV28, the J call TRBJ2-3; D ambiguous. Germline CDR1 reads MDHEN; CDR2 reads SYDVKM. Trimming pared 5 bases from V and 1 base from J, leaving 4 bases between. The CDR3 loop spans 12 amino acids. CDR3 loop: CASSPGTDTQYF. The CDR3, as DNA: TGTGCCAGCAGTCCCGGCACAGATACGCAGTATTTT.

Regarding this clone: One end of the junction varies from germline; a read error may be responsible. The V call is TRBV19, the J call TRBJ1-4, with 9 bases lining up with TRBD1. CDR3 length: 16 amino acids. CDR1 and CDR2 (germline): LNHDA, SQIVND (reference sequence). Here the CDR3 DNA reads TGTGCCAGTAGTACCCGCCGGACAGGGGATAATCAAAAACTGTTTTTT. It encodes CASSTRRTGDNQKLFF.

The rearrangement uses TRBV9 and TRBJ2-1; weak D call: TRBD2 (5 bases). V gave up 1 base and J gave up 6 bases, with 26 bases separating them. The CDR3 has 19 amino acids. CDR1 SGDLS and CDR2 YYNGEE come from the germline V gene. This CDR3 reads CASSVIQPSGQPDCNEQFF. CDR3 sequence (DNA): TGTGCCAGCAGCGTAATCCAGCCCAGCGGCCAGCCAGACTGCAATGAGCAGTTCTTC.

Here the CDR3 reads CASSHLPGEQGRSYGYTF. The CDR3 DNA reads as TGCGCCAGCAGCCACCTACCTGGGGAGCAGGGCAGAAGCTATGGCTACACCTTC. The rearrangement links TRBV4-1 to TRBJ1-2, with D maybe TRBD1 (5 bases). From germline, CDR1 is MGHRA and CDR2 YSYEKL. V was pared by 3 bases and J by 4 bases, with 24 bases between. There are 18 residues in the CDR3.

The CDR3 DNA follows: TGTGCCAGCAGCTCAGGGGGCGGGAGCCACACAGATACGCAGTATTTT. Translating it yields CASSSGGGSHTDTQYF. V gene TRBV7-6 combines with J gene TRBJ2-3, with D possibly matching TRBD1 (8 bases). V was trimmed by 4 bases and J by 2 bases, leaving 16 bases between them. The CDR3 sequence is 16 residues long. Germline CDR1 and CDR2: SGHVS and FNYEAQ.

The chain has TRBV5-1 and TRBJ2-1, with TRBD2 matching over 11 bases. The CDR3 length is 16 residues. Per germline, CDR1 SGHRS and CDR2 YFSETQ. J lost 5 bases, V lost 4 bases, and 8 bases had no gene match. The CDR3: CASSPDLAGGNNEQFF. CDR3 DNA: TGCGCCAGCAGCCCGGATCTAGCGGGAGGAAACAATGAGCAGTTCTTC.

V and J are TRBV20-1 and TRBJ2-1; D not certain. The CDR3 has 10 amino acids. CDR1 and CDR2 from the germline V gene are DFQATT and SNEGSKA (reference sequence). V lost 6 bases to trimming and J lost 4 bases, with 4 bases between them. CDR3 sequence (DNA): TGCAGTGCCTTTTACAATGAGCAGTTCTTC. Amino acids: CSAFYNEQFF.

V and J are TRBV3-1 (or the pseudogene TRBV3-2) and TRBJ2-1; the D is unclear. Germline CDR1 and CDR2: LGHDT and YNNKEL (reference sequence). Trimming pared 0 bases from V and 5 bases from J, leaving 2 bases between. The CDR3 loop spans 12 amino acids. CDR3: CASSQDDNEQFF. In DNA, the CDR3 is TGTGCCAGCAGCCAAGACGACAATGAGCAGTTCTTC.

The chain's CDR3 is CASSQTETGRTYEQYF. The CDR3 DNA is TGCGCCAGCAGCCAAACAGAGACAGGGAGAACGTACGAGCAGTACTTC. The V gene is TRBV4-3, the J gene TRBJ2-7, with 7 bases fitting TRBD1. This CDR3 is built from 16 residues. V lost 2 bases and J lost 4; bases outside the gene matches: 11. Germline V lookup: CDR1 LGHNA, CDR2 YSLEER.

This clone showed up just once. The J gene is TRBJ1-2, the V gene TRBV19; 8 bases line up with TRBD1. Germline-derived CDR1 and CDR2 are LNHDA and SQIVND (reference sequence). J lost 2 bases, V lost 5 bases, and 7 bases had no gene match. The CDR3 contains 15 residues. This chain's CDR3 is CASSDDRGYNYGYTF. Here the CDR3 DNA reads TGTGCCAGTAGTGATGACAGGGGCTACAACTATGGCTACACCTTC.

The rearrangement links TRBV7-2 to TRBJ1-4; D is perhaps TRBD1 (5 bases). The CDR3 length is 15 residues. The V gene's germline CDR1 is SGHTA and CDR2 FQGNSA. Trimming removed 5 bases from V and 0 bases from J, with 10 bases in between. CDR3 coding DNA: TGTGCCAGCAGCATAGACAGTCCAACTAATGAAAAACTGTTTTTT. Its protein product is CASSIDSPTNEKLFF.